The 23 T cell receptor beta chains listed next were all sequenced from one sample in a study of shared clonotypes between healthy human individuals. The assay was immunoSEQ multiplex PCR, and TCRdb's table has in-frame clones only and misses some. The sample shows approximately 480,000 clones, about three quarters of them seen only once. Sequenced input: PBMCs. These TCRs come from a woman aged 40 to 50 in good health. Some clones in this sample may be carry-over from other donors' samples.

V and J are TRBV6-1 and TRBJ2-7, with 13 bases that match TRBD2. Germline values: CDR1 MNHNS, CDR2 SASEGT. Losses at the gene ends were 7 bases for V and 2 bases for J; bases not matched to a gene: 2. This CDR3 region has 14 residues. Here the CDR3 reads CASTGLAGPYEQYF. CDR3 nucleotide sequence: TGTGCCAGCACGGGACTAGCGGGACCCTACGAGCAGTACTTC.

A word on this clone: Other DNA sequences in this specimen translate into the identical CDR3. The chain couples TRBV5-1 to TRBJ2-7; D possibly corresponds to TRBD1 (6 bases). This CDR3 region has 13 residues. Looked up from germline, CDR1 is SGHRS and CDR2 is YFSETQ. Trimming took off 2 bases at V and 1 base at J, with 7 bases between the two ends. CDR3 bases: TGCGCCAGCAGCTTTCAGGGGTCCTACGAGCAGTACTTC. Its protein is CASSFQGSYEQYF.

The gene calls are TRBV5-1 and TRBJ2-7; 10 nucleotides align to TRBD1. Trimming cost V 4 bases and J 3 bases; bases outside gene matches: 4. Germline values: CDR1 SGHRS, CDR2 YFSETQ. The CDR3 spans 14 residues. The CDR3 DNA is TGCGCCAGCAGCCCCGGACAGGGGGACTACGAGCAGTACTTC. Amino acids: CASSPGQGDYEQYF.

This clone turned up a few times. The V call is TRBV27, the J call TRBJ2-4, with 13 bases lining up with TRBD2. The CDR3 runs to 19 residues. V lost 4 bases to trimming and J lost 0 bases; unmatched junction nucleotides: 9. Germline V CDR1 and CDR2: MNHEY, SMNVEV (reference sequence). The CDR3 is CASSSLGLAGALAKNIQYF. In DNA, the CDR3 is TGTGCCAGCAGTTCCCTTGGACTAGCGGGAGCCTTAGCCAAAAACATTCAGTACTTC.

The CDR3 DNA sequence: TGCAGCGTAGCCGTGACATCGGCCCGGGACGAGCAGTACTTC. As protein: CSVAVTSARDEQYF. The V and J genes are TRBV29-1 and TRBJ2-7; D gene ambiguous. Germline CDR1 reads SQVTM; CDR2 reads ANQGSEA. The CDR3 extends over 14 amino acids. V shed 6 bases and J shed 5 bases, with 20 bases lying between them.

This sequence joins TRBV25-1 and TRBJ2-1; D unclear. CDR3 length: 14 amino acids. V was clipped by 2 bases and J by 0 bases, with 5 bases between them. CDR1 MGHDK and CDR2 SYGVNS come from the germline V gene. CDR3 in DNA: TGTGCCAGCAGTGAACCTTCCTCCTACAATGAGCAGTTCTTC. This gives the protein CASSEPSSYNEQFF.

This rearrangement joins TRBV29-1 to TRBJ1-1; TRBD1 might be the D (6 bases). The CDR3 is 12 amino acids. V gave up 4 bases and J gave up 2 bases, with 8 bases separating them. CDR1 is SQVTM, CDR2 ANQGSEA, per germline. As DNA, the CDR3 is TGCAGCGTTGTTGGGGGCAACACTGAAGCTTTCTTT. Protein sequence: CSVVGGNTEAFF. Drawing the rest from reference TRBV29-1 and TRBJ1-1, the complete variable domain is SAVISQKPSRDICQRGTSLTIQCQVDSQVTMMFWYRQQPGQSLTLIATANQGSEATYESGFVIDKFPISRPNLTFSTLTVSNMSPEDSSIYLCSVVGGNTEAFFGQGTRLTVV.

The chain links TRBV5-6 to TRBJ1-5, with D uncertain. Germline values: CDR1 SGHDT, CDR2 YYEEEE. Trimming stripped 3 bases from V and 2 bases from J, with 12 bases between. The CDR3 spans 15 residues. As DNA, the CDR3 is TGTGCCAGCAGCTCCTGGGTTGAGGGCAATCAGCCCCAGCATTTT. This gives the protein CASSSWVEGNQPQHF.

The chain carries TRBV7-8 and TRBJ2-2; tentatively, D is TRBD2 (5 bases). Germline V gives CDR1 SGHVS, CDR2 FQNEAQ. Trimming stripped 8 bases from V and 7 bases from J, with 17 bases between. This CDR3 contains 14 residues. The CDR3 coding sequence is TGTGCCAGCGTCACCCTAGTGGGGAGCGGGGAGCTGTTTTTT. Amino acid sequence: CASVTLVGSGELFF.

The chain joins TRBV5-1 to TRBJ2-7; weak D call: TRBD2 (6 bases). The CDR3 totals 15 residues. The V and J ends lost 0 bases and 2 bases respectively, with 12 bases between them. From germline, CDR1 is SGHRS and CDR2 YFSETQ. Here the CDR3 DNA reads TGCGCCAGCAGCTTGGCCGTGGGGGGTACCTACGAGCAGTACTTC. Its protein product is CASSLAVGGTYEQYF.

This clone was seen only once. The chain employs TRBV6-6 and TRBJ2-7; the match to TRBD2 covers 7 bases. This CDR3 is 13 amino acids long. The germline V gene has CDR1 MNHNY and CDR2 SVGAGI (reference sequence). The V segment lost 10 bases and the J segment 6 bases; nucleotides outside the gene matches: 12. The CDR3 DNA sequence: TGTGCCACCCTTAACGGGAGGCCATGCGAGCAGTACTTC. Its protein is CATLNGRPCEQYF.

As regards this clone: The sample has other DNA sequences that encode this CDR3 too. This rearrangement joins TRBV27 to TRBJ2-7; D remains unclear. The length of the CDR3 is 12 residues. Germline V gene lookup returns CDR1 MNHEY and CDR2 SMNVEV (reference sequence). The ends were cut back, 4 bases at V and 2 bases at J, with 6 bases in the middle. In nucleotides, the CDR3 is TGTGCCAGCAGTTCCCCCACCTACGAGCAGTACTTC. This gives the protein CASSSPTYEQYF.

V usage is TRBV5-6 and J usage is TRBJ1-3; the D is unclear. The V gene's germline CDR1 is SGHDT and CDR2 YYEEEE. This CDR3 spans 14 amino acids. The ends were cut back, 1 base at V and 3 bases at J, with 8 bases in the middle. The CDR3 loop reads CASSLFGDGNTIYF. CDR3 DNA: TGTGCCAGCAGCTTGTTCGGGGATGGAAACACCATATATTTT.

The chain couples TRBV10-3 to TRBJ2-3; 12 bases map to TRBD2. V lost 10 bases to trimming and J lost 2 bases; unmatched junction nucleotides: 10. This CDR3 spans 16 amino acids. The germline gives CDR1 ENHRY, CDR2 SYGVKD. CDR3 DNA sequence: TGTGCCACCATAGGGGGGACTAGCGGGTTCACAGATACGCAGTATTTT. It specifies CATIGGTSGFTDTQYF.

This chain joins TRBV28 and TRBJ2-3; 8 bases are shared with TRBD2. In germline, CDR1 is MDHEN, CDR2 SYDVKM. The CDR3 covers 14 residues. V trimming: 2 bases; J trimming: 6 bases; junction bases outside the gene matches: 4. The CDR3 spells CASSLGAGADTQYF. CDR3 DNA: TGTGCCAGCAGTTTAGGAGCGGGGGCGGATACGCAGTATTTT.

The rearrangement uses TRBV9 and TRBJ2-1, with 7 nucleotides matching TRBD2. This CDR3 comprises 15 residues. V lost 2 bases and J lost 9; bases outside the gene matches: 11. From germline, CDR1 is SGDLS and CDR2 YYNGEE. The CDR3 protein is CASSVVDVGEGEQFF. CDR3 in DNA: TGTGCCAGCAGCGTCGTGGACGTAGGGGAGGGTGAGCAGTTCTTC.

The CDR3 DNA is TGTGCCAGCCGGACTAGCGGGAGGGATACGCAGTATTTT. This encodes CASRTSGRDTQYF. This chain links TRBV2 with TRBJ2-3; 14 bases agree with TRBD2. The CDR3 contains 13 residues. The J segment lost 6 bases and the V segment lost 8 bases, leaving 1 base of the junction unmatched. Germline V lookup: CDR1 SNHLY, CDR2 FYNNEI.

The rearrangement uses TRBV7-9 and TRBJ2-7; 12 bases map to TRBD1. CDR1 and CDR2 from the germline V gene are SEHNR and FQNEAQ (reference sequence). The CDR3 extends over 15 amino acids. V shed 6 bases and J 5 bases; nucleotides not matched to a gene: 8. CDR3 sequence: CASSRTGTGGHEQYF. The CDR3 DNA reads TGTGCCAGCAGTCGTACCGGGACAGGGGGCCACGAGCAGTACTTC.

This chain connects TRBV10-3 to TRBJ2-3; TRBD2 matches at 9 bases. V gave up 4 bases and J gave up 3 bases; unmatched junction bases: 2. From germline, CDR1 is ENHRY and CDR2 SYGVKD. This CDR3 is built from 14 residues. CDR3 in amino acids: CAISVSGSTDTQYF. The CDR3 nucleotides read TGTGCCATCAGTGTTAGCGGGAGTACAGATACGCAGTATTTT.

This sequence joins TRBV5-5 and TRBJ2-7; TRBD1 is a possible D gene (6 bases). V lost 0 bases and J 11 bases, leaving 15 bases between the germline ends. The CDR3 totals 13 residues. Germline CDR1 is SGHKS and CDR2 is YYEKEE (reference sequence). CDR3 protein: CASSLGGQGSEYF. In nucleotides, the CDR3 is TGTGCCAGCAGCTTGGGAGGGCAGGGGAGTGAGTACTTC.

V gene TRBV15 combines with J gene TRBJ2-6; a possible D gene is TRBD2 (5 bases). The CDR3 is 18 amino acids. Deletions cut 0 bases from V and 0 bases from J, with 12 bases between. Germline CDR1 is LNHNV and CDR2 is YYDKDF (reference sequence). The CDR3, as DNA: TGTGCCACCAGCAGAGATACTAGAGGACGCTCTGGGGCCAACGTCCTGACTTTC. It is translated as CATSRDTRGRSGANVLTF.

This chain links TRBV29-1 with TRBJ1-1, with a possible D match to TRBD1 (5 bases). There are 13 residues in the CDR3. V lost 6 bases and J lost 1, with 12 bases in between. Germline CDR1 reads SQVTM; CDR2 reads ANQGSEA. The CDR3, as DNA: TGCAGCGTGACTTGGGGGGGGAACACTGAAGCTTTCTTT. The encoded protein is CSVTWGGNTEAFF. Filled out from reference TRBV29-1 and TRBJ1-1, the complete variable domain reads SAVISQKPSRDICQRGTSLTIQCQVDSQVTMMFWYRQQPGQSLTLIATANQGSEATYESGFVIDKFPISRPNLTFSTLTVSNMSPEDSSIYLCSVTWGGNTEAFFGQGTRLTVV.

This clone has a count of ten or more. The chain is built from TRBV5-5 and TRBJ1-5; tentatively, D is TRBD1 (5 bases). The V and J ends lost 2 bases and 4 bases respectively, with 7 bases between them. Germline CDR1 reads SGHKS; CDR2 reads YYEKEE (reference sequence). The CDR3 is 13 residues long. In nucleotides, the CDR3 is TGTGCCAGCAGCTTCAGGGTTAATCAGCCCCAGCATTTT. Protein product: CASSFRVNQPQHF.